The next 26 T cell receptor beta chains were all read from a single sample in a study of T cell repertoires in cytomegalovirus infection. These receptors' targets are unknown. TCRdb passed the reads through MiXCR, listing each CDR3 protein once. This repertoire shows approximately 1,000,000 distinct CDR3 sequences, around 30% found once; its top ten account for 11% to 15%. Sequenced here: cultured CD8+ T cells from PBMCs, sampled from culture after CMV antigen stimulation. These receptors all stem from a human donor in good health (CMV status not recorded). Some clones in this sample may be carry-over from other donors' samples.

With regard to this clonotype: Germline and junction disagree at one end, which may indicate a read error. J is TRBJ1-1 and V is TRBV9; D is unclear. The CDR3 contains 14 residues. Germline V lookup: CDR1 SGDLS, CDR2 YYNGEE. The CDR3 coding sequence is TGTGCCAGTAGCGTTGGCAGCTTGAACACTGAAGCTTTCTTT. This translates into CASSVGSLNTEAFF. Using reference TRBV9 and TRBJ1-1 for the parts outside the CDR3, the full variable domain is DSGVTQTPKHLITATGQRVTLRCSPRSGDLSVYWYQQSLDQGLQFLIQYYNGEERAKGNILERFSAQQFPDLHSELNLSSLELGDSALYFCASSVGSLNTEAFFGQGTRLTVV.

This clonotype was detected many times. J is TRBJ2-7 and V is TRBV7-9, with 8 bases matching TRBD1. The germline V gene has CDR1 SEHNR and CDR2 FQNEAQ (reference sequence). The CDR3 is 17 residues long. The V gene end was trimmed by 5 bases and the J gene end by 3 bases; junction bases not matched to a gene: 15. DNA of the CDR3: TGTGCCAGCAGCGGAACCGGGACAGGAATCCATTTCTACGAGCAGTACTTC. Its protein product is CASSGTGTGIHFYEQYF. The full variable domain, with the rest looked up from reference TRBV7-9 and TRBJ2-7, is DTGVSQNPRHKITKRGQNVTFRCDPISEHNRLYWYRQTLGQGPEFLTYFQNEAQLEKSRLLSDRFSAERPKGSFSTLEIQRTEQGDSAMYLCASSGTGTGIHFYEQYFGPGTRLTVT.

At least ten counts were recorded for this clonotype. The chain uses TRBV7-8 and TRBJ2-1, with 8 bases identical to TRBD1. Trimming removed 5 bases from V and 5 bases from J; junction bases left unmatched: 8. CDR1 SGHVS and CDR2 FQNEAQ come from the germline V gene. The CDR3 extends over 15 amino acids. The CDR3 coding sequence is TGTGCCAGCAGCCCATTCAGGGGGCTCCACAATGAGCAGTTCTTC. Amino acids: CASSPFRGLHNEQFF.

This clonotype has just a few counts. V is TRBV20-1 and J is TRBJ2-7, with TRBD2 identical over 10 bases. The CDR3 contains 14 residues. Per the germline V gene, CDR1 is DFQATT and CDR2 is SNEGSKA (reference sequence). V lost 5 bases and J lost 2; bases outside the gene matches: 6. The CDR3 loop is CSARIAGGPYEQYF. In nucleotides, the CDR3 is TGCAGTGCTCGGATAGCGGGGGGTCCCTACGAGCAGTACTTC.

The V and J genes are TRBV4-3 and TRBJ1-1; D gene unclear. The V end lost 1 base, the J end lost 4 bases, and 16 bases lay between the germline ends. Per germline, CDR1 LGHNA and CDR2 YSLEER. The CDR3 runs 16 residues. This CDR3 is CASSQGVGDPSTEAFF. The DNA for the CDR3 is TGCGCCAGCAGCCAAGGGGTTGGTGATCCAAGCACTGAAGCTTTCTTT.

The chain combines TRBV27 with TRBJ1-1; D call uncertain. From germline, CDR1 is MNHEY and CDR2 SMNVEV (reference sequence). The CDR3 spans 13 residues. The V end was cut by 5 bases, the J end by 5 bases, with 12 bases between. CDR3 DNA sequence: TGTGCCAGCAGTGTCGGGCAACTTACTGAAGCTTTCTTT. The encoded protein is CASSVGQLTEAFF.

As for this clonotype: A single base separates this from a much larger clone, so it may be a read error. The chain uses TRBV7-2 and TRBJ2-2, with 7 nucleotides matching TRBD2. In germline, CDR1 is SGHTA, CDR2 FQGNSA. The CDR3 length is 18 residues. The CDR3 protein is CANSSGPPGLLNTGELFF. CDR3 nucleotide sequence: TGTGCCAACAGCTCCGGGCCCCCGGGACTACTAAACACCGGGGAGCTGTTTTTT.

J is TRBJ2-7 and V is TRBV25-1, with a possible D match to TRBD1 (5 bases). The CDR3 loop spans 14 amino acids. CDR1 is MGHDK and CDR2 is SYGVNS in the germline V gene. V was shortened by 2 bases and J by 2 bases, with 10 bases between the two germline ends. In nucleotides, the CDR3 is TGTGCCAGCAGTGAACTGGGGCGGACCTACGAGCAGTACTTC. It specifies CASSELGRTYEQYF.

The chain carries TRBV15 and TRBJ1-4; 9 bases align to TRBD1. Trimming at V came to 6 bases and at J to 8 bases, leaving 10 bases not matched to a gene. Germline lookup yields CDR1 LNHNV and CDR2 YYDKDF (reference sequence). This CDR3 comprises 15 residues. The CDR3 loop reads CATRGTGGNGEKLFF. Written as DNA, the CDR3 is TGTGCCACCAGAGGAACAGGGGGCAATGGGGAAAAACTGTTTTTT.

The chain is built from TRBV27 and TRBJ1-2; D is perhaps TRBD1 (6 bases). From germline, CDR1 is MNHEY and CDR2 SMNVEV (reference sequence). Between the trimmed V and J ends, which lost 5 bases and 7 bases, there was a span of 23 bases. CDR3 size: 16 residues. The CDR3 sequence: CASSAGRAGQGSGYTF. The CDR3 bases are TGTGCCAGCAGTGCAGGGCGGGCGGGACAAGGCAGTGGCTACACCTTC.

The gene calls are TRBV11-2 and TRBJ2-2; D remains unclear. V was shortened by 2 bases and J by 1 base, with 14 bases between the two germline ends. There are 17 residues in the CDR3. Germline V lookup: CDR1 SGHAT, CDR2 FQNNGV. CDR3 in DNA: TGTGCCAGCAGCTTATCCCCCCAGTGGGGGAACACCGGGGAGCTGTTTTTT. It is translated as CASSLSPQWGNTGELFF.

This chain uses TRBV6-2 or TRBV6-3 with TRBJ2-5; unclear D gene. CDR3 size: 14 residues. Trimming removed 6 bases from V and 5 bases from J, with 16 bases in between. Germline CDR1 is MNHEY and CDR2 is SVGEGT. CDR3 DNA sequence: TGTGCCAGCAGCGCGCTAGGCCTCCGGGAGACCCAGTACTTC. Residues: CASSALGLRETQYF.

The J gene is TRBJ2-1, the V gene TRBV2; D could derive from TRBD1 or TRBD2 (5 bases each). V lost 3 bases, J lost 2 bases, and 11 bases lay in between. CDR1 and CDR2 from the germline V gene are SNHLY and FYNNEI. CDR3 size: 15 residues. For the CDR3, the DNA is TGTGCCAGCAGTGAGCCGGTGGGGGCCTACAATGAGCAGTTCTTC. Its protein is CASSEPVGAYNEQFF.

The count of this clonotype is one. This chain joins TRBV4-3 and TRBJ2-5; TRBD2 matches at 9 bases. After removal of 0 bases from V and 1 base from J, the junction contained 6 bases not matched to a gene. Germline assignment: CDR1 LGHNA and CDR2 YSLEER. The CDR3 contains 17 residues. The CDR3 sequence is CASSQDPSGGPQETQYF. CDR3 DNA: TGCGCCAGCAGCCAAGATCCCAGCGGGGGGCCCCAAGAGACCCAGTACTTC.

This chain joins TRBV6-2 or TRBV6-3 and TRBJ1-2; D unclear. The V gene's germline CDR1 is MNHEY and CDR2 SVGEGT. The CDR3 is made up of 13 amino acids. V dropped 6 bases and J dropped 4 bases, with 12 bases sitting between them. The CDR3 DNA reads as TGTGCCAGCAGGGACGGGGAATCCTATGGCTACACCTTC. It specifies CASRDGESYGYTF.

The chain links TRBV2 to TRBJ2-3; 7 nucleotides line up with TRBD1. Germline values: CDR1 SNHLY, CDR2 FYNNEI. CDR3 length equals 15 residues. With V trimmed by 9 bases and J by 4 bases, 13 bases remained unmatched. Written as DNA, the CDR3 is TGTGCCAGTAGAAAATCACAGGGGTGGGCAGATACGCAGTATTTT. It is translated as CASRKSQGWADTQYF.

The chain has TRBV9 and TRBJ2-1; 9 nucleotides align to TRBD1. Trimming cost V 2 bases and J 9 bases; bases outside gene matches: 3. Germline V gene data show CDR1 as SGDLS and CDR2 as YYNGEE. The CDR3 consists of 13 residues. This CDR3 reads CASSVGTGSEQFF. The CDR3 nucleotides read TGTGCCAGCAGCGTCGGGACAGGGAGTGAGCAGTTCTTC.

Points on this clonotype: A read error may be the cause here, since a much bigger clone is one base away. The chain employs TRBV7-2 and TRBJ2-5, with a possible D match to TRBD2 (7 bases). The length of the CDR3 is 17 residues. From germline, CDR1 is SGHTA and CDR2 FQGNSA. The V and J ends lost 1 base and 5 bases respectively, with 20 bases between them. Here the CDR3 DNA reads TGTGCCAGCAGCTTAGATTTCCGATTCAGGGGAGGGGAGACCCAGTACTTC. Amino acid sequence: CASSLDFRFRGGETQYF.

The chain's CDR3 is CANSSGAGNEQFF. The CDR3 bases are TGTGCCAACAGCTCCGGAGCAGGTAATGAGCAGTTCTTC. The chain carries TRBV25-1 and TRBJ2-1, with D unclear. V was clipped by 10 bases and J by 7 bases, with 17 bases between them. This CDR3 is 13 amino acids long. Germline V gene sequence: CDR1 MGHDK, CDR2 SYGVNS.

The chain joins TRBV6-5 to TRBJ2-7; tentative D call: TRBD1 (6 bases). Per germline, CDR1 MNHEY and CDR2 SVGAGI. The CDR3 sequence is 15 residues long. V lost 9 bases and J 2 bases, leaving 20 bases between the germline ends. The CDR3 is CASRMDSFGPYEQYF. In DNA, the CDR3 is TGTGCCAGTCGGATGGACAGTTTTGGGCCCTACGAGCAGTACTTC.

The J gene is TRBJ1-3, the V gene TRBV27; weak D call: TRBD1 (6 bases). Looked up from germline, CDR1 is MNHEY and CDR2 is SMNVEV (reference sequence). Trimming removed 7 bases at V and 3 bases at J, with 13 bases between. The CDR3 totals 14 residues. Written as DNA, the CDR3 is TGTGCCAGCAAAGGGGGTGTTAATGGAAACACCATATATTTT. Translated: CASKGGVNGNTIYF.

The chain employs TRBV15 and TRBJ2-2, with TRBD1 matching 8 bases. V lost 4 bases, J lost 0 bases, and 4 bases stayed unmatched. Germline values: CDR1 LNHNV, CDR2 YYDKDF (reference sequence). The CDR3 has 16 amino acids. Here the CDR3 reads CATSKDRAPNTGELFF. CDR3 bases: TGTGCCACCAGCAAGGACAGGGCACCGAACACCGGGGAGCTGTTTTTT.

This clonotype was counted at least ten times. J is TRBJ2-2 and V is TRBV7-3; D is unresolved. This CDR3 spans 14 amino acids. Germline CDR1 SGHTA, CDR2 FQGTGA. Between the trimmed V and J ends, which lost 5 bases and 4 bases, there was a span of 11 bases. CDR3 DNA sequence: TGTGCCAGCAGCGTCCTTGGAAGCACCGGGGAGCTGTTTTTT. It is translated as CASSVLGSTGELFF. Looking up the rest from reference TRBV7-3 and TRBJ2-2 gives the full variable domain: GAGVSQTPSNKVTEKGKYVELRCDPISGHTALYWYRQSLGQGPEFLIYFQGTGAADDSGLPNDRFFAVRPEGSVSTLKIQRTERGDSAVYLCASSVLGSTGELFFGEGSRLTVL.

The J gene is TRBJ1-2, the V gene TRBV7-9; 7 nucleotides agree with TRBD1. This CDR3 spans 13 amino acids. J was trimmed by 5 bases and V by 5 bases; bases with no gene match: 5. Germline V gene lookup returns CDR1 SEHNR and CDR2 FQNEAQ (reference sequence). The DNA of the CDR3 is TGTGCCAGCAGCGGGGGACAGCTATATGGCTACACCTTC. It translates to CASSGGQLYGYTF.

This clonotype is medium-sized. The V gene is TRBV7-2, the J gene TRBJ2-1; D not resolved. Trimming took off 3 bases at V and 4 bases at J, with 4 bases between the two ends. Germline V gene data show CDR1 as SGHTA and CDR2 as FQGNSA. This CDR3 comprises 12 residues. The CDR3 region has the DNA TGTGCCAGCAGCTTCCTTTACAATGAGCAGTTCTTC. Translation gives CASSFLYNEQFF.

In DNA form, the CDR3 reads TGTGCCAGTAAGAGGGGAACGGATCAGCCCCAGCATTTT. This encodes CASKRGTDQPQHF. V gene TRBV19 combines with J gene TRBJ1-5; possible D gene TRBD1, 5 bases. The CDR3 consists of 13 residues. V lost 7 bases, J lost 5 bases, and 12 bases lay in between. CDR1 is LNHDA, CDR2 SQIVND, per germline (reference sequence).